These 12 T cell receptor beta chains were all obtained from the same sample, sequenced in a study of cytomegalovirus exposure and HLA in healthy donors. PCR used 60 Vbeta primers and 13 Jbeta primers. Libraries were prepared by immunoSEQ multiplex PCR; TCRdb keeps only in-frame clonotypes and omits some of them. The sample lists about 160,000 clones; about 86% were seen once. Specimen: PBMCs. The receptors come from a woman aged 18-30 years in good health and CMV-seronegative.

The chain links TRBV11-1 to TRBJ2-2, with D possibly matching TRBD2 (6 bases). In germline, CDR1 is SGHAT, CDR2 FQDESV (reference sequence). Trimming took off 5 bases at V and 4 bases at J, with 14 bases between the two ends. This CDR3 region has 15 residues. CDR3 sequence reads: CASSVGDFTTGELFF. DNA of the CDR3: TGTGCCAGCAGCGTCGGGGACTTTACCACCGGGGAGCTGTTTTTT.

The V gene is TRBV6-1, the J gene TRBJ2-7, with 8 bases lining up with TRBD1. J lost 5 bases, V lost 8 bases, and 5 bases had no gene match. This CDR3 has 12 amino acids. The germline V gene encodes CDR1 MNHNS and CDR2 SASEGT. The chain's CDR3 is CASWGQVDEQYF. The CDR3 nucleotides read TGTGCCAGCTGGGGACAGGTCGACGAGCAGTACTTC.

This clone was counted a single time. The CDR3 DNA sequence: TGTGCCAGCAGCTTGGGACAGCTAAGCAATCAGCCCCAGCATTTT. The encoded protein is CASSLGQLSNQPQHF. V is TRBV7-2 and J is TRBJ1-5, with 7 nucleotides matching TRBD1. CDR3 length: 15 amino acids. Germline CDR1 and CDR2: SGHTA and FQGNSA. The V gene end was trimmed by 3 bases and the J gene end by 1 base; junction bases not matched to a gene: 3.

The rearrangement joins TRBV29-1 to TRBJ1-1, with TRBD1 matching 9 bases. CDR1 is SQVTM, CDR2 ANQGSEA, per germline. The CDR3 runs to 12 residues. Unmatched junction bases numbered 1, after V lost 4 bases and J lost 4 bases. The CDR3 DNA is TGCAGCGTTGGACAGGGGGGCACTGAAGCTTTCTTT. Residues: CSVGQGGTEAFF.

The gene calls are TRBV18 and TRBJ2-7; 13 positions match TRBD2. The V and J ends lost 1 base and 5 bases, in that order; junction bases with no gene match: 2. CDR1 and CDR2 from the germline V gene are KGHSH and LQKENI. CDR3 length: 15 amino acids. The CDR3, as DNA: TGTGCCAGCTCACCACGGACTAGCGGGAGTAACGAGCAGTACTTC. Amino acid sequence: CASSPRTSGSNEQYF.

This chain uses TRBV27 with TRBJ2-7; D not certain. The germline CDR1 and CDR2 sequences are MNHEY and SMNVEV (reference sequence). V shed 3 bases and J shed 0 bases, with 6 bases lying between them. The CDR3 consists of 13 residues. The CDR3 bases are TGTGCCAGCAGTTTTGCCTACTCCTACGAGCAGTACTTC. It encodes CASSFAYSYEQYF.

The CDR3 here is CASSLRLGSKNIQYF. The DNA for the CDR3 is TGTGCCAGCAGTTTAAGGCTCGGGAGTAAGAACATTCAGTACTTC. The chain combines TRBV28 with TRBJ2-4; D possibly corresponds to TRBD2 (6 bases). The V gene lost 2 bases and the J gene lost 7 bases, with 15 bases spanning the gap. Germline V gene sequence: CDR1 MDHEN, CDR2 SYDVKM. The CDR3 is 15 amino acids.

V is TRBV11-2 and J is TRBJ2-3; TRBD2 might be the D (5 bases). In germline, CDR1 is SGHAT, CDR2 FQNNGV. V lost 1 base and J lost 5, with 7 bases in between. The CDR3 runs to 13 residues. Written as DNA, the CDR3 is TGTGCCAGCAGCTTAGTAACTAGAGATACGCAGTATTTT. Residues: CASSLVTRDTQYF.

The CDR3 is CASSQGQGHQYF. The CDR3 nucleotides read TGTGCCAGCAGCCAGGGACAGGGCCACCAGTACTTC. The genes are TRBV14 and TRBJ2-5; TRBD1 matches 9 bases. Unmatched junction bases numbered 3, after V lost 3 bases and J lost 10 bases. The CDR3 covers 12 residues. Germline CDR1 SGHDN, CDR2 FVKESK.

This rearrangement joins TRBV6-1 to TRBJ1-1, with D perhaps matching TRBD1 (6 bases). Germline CDR1 and CDR2: MNHNS and SASEGT. This CDR3 spans 13 amino acids. V was shortened by 8 bases and J by 6 bases, with 16 bases between the two germline ends. The CDR3 bases are TGTGCCAGCCCTGGGACACCTCAAGCTGAAGCTTTCTTT. Its protein is CASPGTPQAEAFF.

This chain uses TRBV4-1 with TRBJ2-4, with TRBD2 matching 15 bases. There are 17 residues in the CDR3. The trim removed 3 bases at V and 5 bases at J, leaving 5 bases unmatched. Germline V CDR1 and CDR2: MGHRA, YSYEKL. The CDR3 reads CASSQGTSGRWQNIQYF. DNA for the CDR3: TGCGCCAGCAGCCAGGGGACTAGCGGGAGGTGGCAAAACATTCAGTACTTC.

This chain joins TRBV5-1 and TRBJ1-1, with 9 bases fitting TRBD1. Trimming at V came to 4 bases and at J to 1 base, leaving 17 bases not matched to a gene. Germline V gene lookup returns CDR1 SGHRS and CDR2 YFSETQ. The length of the CDR3 is 19 residues. The CDR3 protein is CASSRLGDRVYYRNTEAFF. CDR3 in DNA: TGCGCCAGCAGCCGTTTGGGGGACAGGGTTTATTACAGGAACACTGAAGCTTTCTTT.